This T cell receptor beta chain was captured in a study of cytomegalovirus exposure and HLA in healthy donors. Germline assignment: CDR1 MNHEY and CDR2 SMNVEV (reference sequence). This CDR3 spans 13 amino acids. Trimming stripped 3 bases from V and 4 bases from J, with 9 bases between. Broader study findings: Later analysis associated a missense DCLRE1C variant with TCR beta V- and J-gene trimming. While the bulk of TCR sequences proved rare, some public TCRs turned up in many donors.

Vbeta (60) and Jbeta (13) primers were used in the PCR. The repertoire was sequenced with immunoSEQ multiplex PCR; TCRdb's copy has only in-frame clones and lacks some. This repertoire shows under 150,000 clones, roughly four fifths found once; its top ten account for roughly 1%. With respect to this clone: Antigen specificity is unknown. Other DNA sequences from this sample encode an identical CDR3 as well.

The sample comprised PBMCs. J is TRBJ1-2 and V is TRBV27; possible D gene TRBD1, 5 bases. This clonotype originated in a woman between 55 and 75 years old in good health and CMV-seronegative. CDR3 in DNA: TGTGCCAGCAGTTTTCGGGGGGGCTATGGCTACACCTTC. Translation gives CASSFRGGYGYTF.